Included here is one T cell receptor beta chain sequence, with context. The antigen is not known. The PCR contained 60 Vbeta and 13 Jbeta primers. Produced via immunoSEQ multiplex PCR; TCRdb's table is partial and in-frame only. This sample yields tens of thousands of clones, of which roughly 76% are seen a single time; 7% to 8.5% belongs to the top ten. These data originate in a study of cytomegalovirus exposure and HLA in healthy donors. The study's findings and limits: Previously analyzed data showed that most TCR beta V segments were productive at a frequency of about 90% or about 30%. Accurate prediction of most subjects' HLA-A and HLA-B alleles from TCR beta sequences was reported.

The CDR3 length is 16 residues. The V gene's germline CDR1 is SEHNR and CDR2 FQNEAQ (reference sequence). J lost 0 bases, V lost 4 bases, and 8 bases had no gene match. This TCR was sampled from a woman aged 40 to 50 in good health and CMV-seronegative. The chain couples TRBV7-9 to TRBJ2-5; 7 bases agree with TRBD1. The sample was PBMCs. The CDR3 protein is CASSSRDSPYQETQYF. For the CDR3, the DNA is TGTGCCAGCAGCTCTCGGGACAGTCCGTACCAAGAGACCCAGTACTTC.